This T cell receptor beta chain came from a study of CD8+ T cells in alopecia areata. About the study: Treated patients took oral tofacitinib at 5 to 10 mg twice daily.

RNA extraction and reverse transcription yielded cDNA as sequencing template. Clones were sequenced by immunoSEQ multiplex PCR, and TCRdb holds only the in-frame ones, with some missing. The sample lists some 150,000 clones; 45% to 60% were seen once. Peripheral blood samples and lesional scalp punch biopsies were obtained from alopecia areata patients. This clone turned up a few times. The V and J ends lost 0 bases and 5 bases respectively, with 2 bases between them. Germline values: CDR1 SGHNT, CDR2 YYREEE (reference sequence). This CDR3 is 11 amino acids long. The sample was CD8+ T cells sorted from blood, taken at week 0. The receptor was isolated from a human donor with alopecia areata. The chain combines TRBV5-4 with TRBJ1-1; D unclear. CDR3 in DNA: TGTGCCAGCAGCTTGGAAACTGAAGCTTTCTTT. Protein: CASSLETEAFF.